These 3 T cell receptor beta chains were sequenced from one sample in a study of blood T cell repertoires in COVID-19. Here immunoSEQ multiplex PCR was the method, and the copy in TCRdb shows in-frame clones only, minus some. The sample contains 350,000 to 400,000 clones, around 90% of which appear only once. The specimen sequenced was PBMCs or T cells enriched from blood (not recorded which). These receptors were obtained from a woman younger than 30 who had recovered from COVID-19.

This sequence joins TRBV23-1 and TRBJ1-5, with 8 bases identical to TRBD1. TRBV23-1 is flagged as an ORF with uncertain function. The CDR3 contains 17 residues. V shed 6 bases, J shed 4 bases, and the junction held 14 bases outside the gene matches. CDR3 protein: CASRRMPGQALNQPQHF. CDR3 DNA: TGCGCCAGCAGACGGATGCCGGGACAGGCACTTAATCAGCCCCAGCATTTT.

This clone was recorded once. V is TRBV7-9 and J is TRBJ2-2; 8 bases are shared with TRBD1. J gave up 3 bases and V 11 bases, and 11 bases lay outside the gene matches. Germline CDR1 and CDR2: SEHNR and FQNEAQ (reference sequence). This CDR3 spans 15 amino acids. The CDR3 spells CASGGDRGYTGELFF. In DNA form, the CDR3 reads TGTGCCTCCGGAGGAGACAGGGGTTACACCGGGGAGCTGTTTTTT.

The V gene is TRBV3-1 (or the pseudogene TRBV3-2), the J gene TRBJ2-7; 8 positions match TRBD1. With V trimmed by 1 base and J by 6 bases, 8 bases remained unmatched. The CDR3 covers 15 residues. Germline assignment: CDR1 LGHDT and CDR2 YNNKEL (reference sequence). CDR3 residues: CASSQVEQGGREQYF. The CDR3 nucleotides read TGTGCCAGCAGCCAAGTTGAACAGGGGGGACGCGAGCAGTACTTC.